What follows are 27 T cell receptor beta chains derived from one specimen sequenced in a study of tumor-infiltrating lymphocytes in primary liver carcinoma. It was unsorted whole blood that yielded blood RNA, and germline DNA was also extracted. Synthesis of TCR beta cDNA was carried out from about 500 ng total RNA with a constant-region primer. Investigators got TCR beta libraries out of three nested multiplex PCR rounds, done with slightly modified ARM-PCR. Running roughly 10 cycles apiece, the first two PCR rounds relied on TRBV1-TRBV30 forward primers together with a C-beta reverse primer. TCRdb called the multiplex PCR reads again in MiXCR, with one record for every CDR3 protein. Here the sample spans around 210,000 distinct CDR3 sequences, approximately 65% being singletons. The sample taken for sequencing was peripheral blood. These receptors came from a woman aged 55-70 years with primary liver carcinoma and hepatitis B virus infection.

The chain uses TRBV10-1 and TRBJ2-1; no clear D gene. CDR1 is WNHNN, CDR2 SYGVQD, per germline (reference sequence). This CDR3 region has 16 residues. The CDR3, as DNA: TGCGTCAGTAGTGATACCCTCTCGCGTCCGATAAATGAGCAGTTCTTC. Its protein product is CVSSDTLSRPINEQFF.

The sample holds a few counts of this clonotype. The rearrangement joins TRBV24-1 to TRBJ2-1; D is perhaps TRBD1 (6 bases). CDR3 length: 14 residues. Germline-derived CDR1 and CDR2 are KGHDR and SFDVKD. V lost 5 bases, J lost 3 bases, and 10 bases lay in between. The CDR3 spells CATSVGTSYNEQFF. CDR3 coding DNA: TGTGCCACCAGTGTTGGGACAAGCTACAATGAGCAGTTCTTC.

The table lists this clonotype with a few counts. A much larger clone sits a single nucleotide away, making a read error possible. This rearrangement joins TRBV10-2 to TRBJ1-5; D is undetermined. The germline gives CDR1 WSHSY, CDR2 SAAADI. The CDR3 spans 12 residues. Trimming removed 8 bases from V and 9 bases from J, with 14 bases in between. The CDR3 DNA is TGCGCCAGCGCGGGTATGGGTCGGCCCCAGCATTTT. Amino acids: CASAGMGRPQHF.

The table lists this clonotype with a few counts. One junction end disagrees with the germline gene, perhaps due to a read error. The V and J genes are TRBV11-2 and TRBJ2-1; 14 nucleotides agree with TRBD2. The CDR3 sequence is 16 residues long. CDR1 is SGHAT, CDR2 FQNNGV, per germline. CDR3 loop: CVSRRGTSGSLNEQFF. CDR3 sequence (DNA): TGTGTCAGCAGGCGCGGGACTAGCGGGAGTCTAAATGAGCAGTTCTTC. The variable domain in full, with the rest retrieved from reference TRBV11-2 and TRBJ2-1, is EAGVAQSPRYKIIEKRQSVAFWCNPISGHATLYWYQQILGQGPKLLIQFQNNGVVDDSQLPKDRFSAERLKGVDSTLKIQPAKLEDSAVYLCVSRRGTSGSLNEQFFGPGTRLTVL.

With respect to this clonotype: A much larger clone differs from this one at a single base, so this may be a read error. The chain carries TRBV12-3 or TRBV12-4 and TRBJ1-1; 8 positions match TRBD1. The CDR3 spans 13 residues. With 6 bases clipped from V and 7 bases from J, the junction kept 7 bases outside the gene matches. CDR3 bases: TGTGCCAGCAGACGAGGGACAGGTTATGAAGCTTTCTTT. Its translation is CASRRGTGYEAFF.

The chain uses TRBV5-5 and TRBJ2-6; TRBD1 matches 9 bases. The junction had 4 bases not matched to a gene; V was cut back by 0 bases and J by 0 bases. The CDR3 runs 18 residues. Germline CDR1 and CDR2: SGHKS and YYEKEE (reference sequence). DNA for the CDR3: TGTGCCAGCAGCTTGGGTGGACAGGGGAGCTCTGGGGCCAACGTCCTGACTTTC. Translating gives CASSLGGQGSSGANVLTF.

This chain joins TRBV5-4 and TRBJ2-7; D unresolved. Germline lookup yields CDR1 SGHNT and CDR2 YYREEE (reference sequence). V was trimmed by 4 bases and J by 2 bases, leaving 13 bases between them. The CDR3 has 14 amino acids. The CDR3 protein is CASSMDWEPYEQYF. DNA for the CDR3: TGTGCCAGCAGCATGGATTGGGAACCCTACGAGCAGTACTTC.

Note on this clonotype: This may come from a read error, since a much larger clone is one base off. The chain is built from TRBV5-4 and TRBJ1-1; D is undetermined. The CDR3 contains 14 residues. CDR1 is SGHNT, CDR2 YYREEE, per germline (reference sequence). The CDR3 sequence: CTSSFGDSNTEAFF. The CDR3 bases are TGTACCAGCAGCTTCGGAGACTCGAACACTGAAGCTTTCTTT.

The chain couples TRBV11-2 to TRBJ2-1; D is ambiguous. There are 13 residues in the CDR3. Trimming took off 1 base at V and 7 bases at J, with 8 bases between the two ends. CDR1 is SGHAT, CDR2 FQNNGV, per germline. CDR3 DNA: TGTGCCAGCAGCTTAGGACCTGTGAATGAGCAGTTCTTC. Amino acid sequence: CASSLGPVNEQFF.

In regard to this clonotype: No conserved phenylalanine or tryptophan ends this CDR3, so it is likely a read error. V and J are TRBV11-2 and TRBJ2-5; 7 nucleotides match TRBD1. Germline V CDR1 and CDR2: SGHAT, FQNNGV. CDR3 length: 15 amino acids. V shed 5 bases and J 2 bases; nucleotides not matched to a gene: 8. The CDR3 DNA reads TGTGCCAGCAGCGCCCGGACAGGCCCACAAGAGACCCAGTACTCC. This codes for CASSARTGPQETQYS.

This chain connects TRBV11-2 to TRBJ1-5, with D hard to call. The J call is uncertain, as TRBJ2-3 better fits the DNA end. This CDR3 comprises 16 residues. Germline V gene data show CDR1 as SGHAT and CDR2 as FQNNGV. CDR3: CASSLPRQLANQPQYF. CDR3 nucleotides: TGTGCCAGCAGCTTACCTAGGCAGTTAGCAAATCAGCCCCAGTATTTT.

This clonotype was picked up one time. The V gene is TRBV29-1, the J gene TRBJ2-5; TRBD1 agrees at 10 bases. J lost 5 bases, V lost 6 bases, and 12 bases had no gene match. The CDR3 is 15 amino acids. CDR1 and CDR2 from the germline V gene are SQVTM and ANQGSEA. The CDR3 spells CSVRVTGQGIETQYF. The CDR3 DNA follows: TGCAGCGTCCGAGTCACGGGACAGGGGATTGAGACCCAGTACTTC.

The chain carries TRBV29-1 and TRBJ2-7, with D maybe TRBD1 (5 bases). The CDR3 covers 12 residues. Trimming removed 5 bases at V and 7 bases at J, with 15 bases between. CDR1 and CDR2 from the germline V gene are SQVTM and ANQGSEA. In nucleotides, the CDR3 is TGCAGCGTTACTGTGGCAGGGTATGAGCAGTACTTC. This codes for CSVTVAGYEQYF.

Details on this clonotype: A much larger clone is a single base away; this may be a read error. The chain recombines TRBV6-6 with TRBJ2-7; 8 positions agree with TRBD2. Germline CDR1 and CDR2: MNHNY and SVGAGI (reference sequence). The CDR3 has 19 amino acids. The DNA of the CDR3 is TGTGCCAGCATTTACTCGTCCCCGGGACTAGGCCGATCTGAAGACGAGCAGTACTTC. It codes for CASIYSSPGLGRSEDEQYF.

As for this clonotype: This may be a read error: a much more frequent sequence differs by one nucleotide. This sequence joins TRBV6-1 and TRBJ1-2; D perhaps matches TRBD1 (6 bases). V lost 4 bases and J 4 bases, leaving 16 bases between the germline ends. In germline, CDR1 is MNHNS, CDR2 SASEGT. The CDR3 is 15 amino acids. The CDR3 reads CASSACTGSSYGYTF. The CDR3 DNA is TGTGCCAGCAGTGCCTGTACAGGGAGTTCCTATGGCTACACCTTC.

This clonotype appeared once. A much larger clone sits a single nucleotide away, making a read error possible. This chain joins TRBV6-5 and TRBJ1-2; TRBD1 aligns across 8 bases. CDR3 length: 15 residues. Germline V lookup: CDR1 MNHEY, CDR2 SVGAGI. In DNA, the CDR3 is TGTGCCAGCAGTTTAGCAGGGGGCGTGGGCTATGGCTACATCTTC. Translated, it gives CASSLAGGVGYGYIF.

A remark on this clonotype: Compared with germline, one end of the junction differs, possibly owing to a read error. The rearrangement uses TRBV6-5 and TRBJ1-6; 7 bases map to TRBD1. The length of the CDR3 is 15 residues. In germline, CDR1 is MNHEY, CDR2 SVGAGI. In nucleotides, the CDR3 is TGTGCCAACAGTTATTCGATAGGGGGCAATTCACCCCTCCACTTT. It encodes CANSYSIGGNSPLHF.

A word on this clonotype: This may be a read error, as it is one base from a much larger clone. Here the CDR3 omits its conserved ending phenylalanine or tryptophan, so a read error is the likely source. J is TRBJ2-5 and V is TRBV6-2 or TRBV6-3; D remains unclear. The CDR3 loop spans 12 amino acids. Germline CDR1 and CDR2: MNHEY and SVGEGT. V lost 8 bases to trimming and J lost 2 bases, with 9 bases between them. CDR3 nucleotides: TGTGCCAGCCGAACTTTTCAAGAGACCCAGTACCTC. This translates into CASRTFQETQYL.

This clonotype was found a few times. A read error is possible here, since a much larger clone lies one base away. The V gene is TRBV28, the J gene TRBJ2-7, with D possibly matching TRBD1 (6 bases). There are 13 residues in the CDR3. In germline, CDR1 is MDHEN, CDR2 SYDVKM. The CDR3 spells CASSLGQPYGQYF. The DNA of the CDR3 is TGTGCCAGCAGTTTAGGACAGCCCTACGGGCAGTACTTC.

Comments on this clonotype: This clone may be a read error of a much larger clone one base away. This chain links TRBV6-5 with TRBJ2-7; possibly TRBD1 for D (6 bases). This CDR3 is 15 amino acids long. Germline V gives CDR1 MNHEY, CDR2 SVGAGI. CDR3 protein: CASSYYLQGTYERYF. DNA of the CDR3: TGTGCCAGCAGTTACTATCTACAGGGAACCTACGAGCGGTACTTC.

This clonotype has only a few counts. The gene calls are TRBV7-3 and TRBJ2-1; 9 bases agree with TRBD2. The trim removed 2 bases at V and 11 bases at J, leaving 10 bases unmatched. This CDR3 spans 15 amino acids. CDR1 is SGHTA and CDR2 is FQGTGA in the germline V gene. Here the CDR3 reads CASSLAGGLLGQQFF. In DNA, the CDR3 is TGTGCCAGCAGCTTAGCGGGAGGGCTCTTGGGGCAGCAGTTCTTC.

Points on this clonotype: A much larger clonotype is one base distant, so this may be a read error. This rearrangement joins TRBV6-1 to TRBJ1-2; D uncertain. Germline V gene lookup returns CDR1 MNHNS and CDR2 SASEGT. The CDR3 loop spans 15 amino acids. The CDR3 is CASSEFGTSPGGHTF. The CDR3 region has the DNA TGTGCCAGCAGTGAATTTGGAACTTCCCCAGGTGGCCACACCTTC.

With respect to this clonotype: One end of the junction varies from germline; a read error may be responsible. The V call is TRBV11-3, the J call TRBJ2-2; a weak D match, TRBD2 (6 bases). The CDR3 loop spans 15 amino acids. Per germline, CDR1 SGHNT and CDR2 YENEEA. CDR3 bases: TGTACCAGCAGCTACGGCGGGGCGAACACCGGGAAGCTGTTTTTT. It yields the protein CTSSYGGANTGKLFF.

This clonotype came up many times. The chain has TRBV7-8 and TRBJ1-5; TRBD1 is a possible D gene (6 bases). Germline CDR1 SGHVS, CDR2 FQNEAQ. V shed 3 bases and J shed 2 bases, with 11 bases lying between them. The CDR3 has 15 residues. The CDR3 is CASSFSGGGNQPQHF. CDR3 bases: TGTGCCAGCAGCTTCAGCGGGGGCGGCAATCAGCCCCAGCATTTT. Using reference TRBV7-8 and TRBJ1-5 for the parts outside the CDR3, the full variable domain is GAGVSQSPRYKVAKRGQDVALRCDPISGHVSLFWYQQALGQGPEFLTYFQNEAQLDKSGLPSDRFFAERPEGSVSTLKIQRTQQEDSAVYLCASSFSGGGNQPQHFGDGTRLSIL.

The sample holds a few counts of this clonotype. The chain employs TRBV5-6 and TRBJ2-5; D possibly corresponds to TRBD1 (6 bases). The germline V gene has CDR1 SGHDT and CDR2 YYEEEE. The CDR3 has 14 residues. V was shortened by 0 bases and J by 4 bases, with 10 bases between the two germline ends. The CDR3: CASSLATGLETQYF. In DNA, the CDR3 is TGTGCCAGCAGCTTGGCTACAGGGTTAGAGACCCAGTACTTC. The whole variable domain, filled in from reference TRBV5-6 and TRBJ2-5, reads DAGVTQSPTHLIKTRGQQVTLRCSPKSGHDTVSWYQQALGQGPQFIFQYYEEEERQRGNFPDRFSGHQFPNYSSELNVNALLLGDSALYLCASSLATGLETQYFGPGTRLLVL.

Comments on this clonotype: Likely a read error: the CDR3 ends without its conserved phenylalanine or tryptophan. The chain recombines TRBV5-1 with TRBJ2-2, with D uncertain. Germline V gene lookup returns CDR1 SGHRS and CDR2 YFSETQ. The CDR3 runs 15 residues. The chain's CDR3 is CASSLFGANTEELFS. DNA for the CDR3: TGCGCCAGCAGCTTGTTTGGAGCGAACACCGAGGAGCTGTTTTCT.

This clonotype was found a few times. A much larger clone lies one base from this, so it may be a read error. The rearrangement links TRBV6-1 to TRBJ1-2; tentative D call: TRBD1 (6 bases). Germline V gives CDR1 MNHNS, CDR2 SASEGT. The CDR3 spans 15 residues. The V end was cut by 6 bases, the J end by 2 bases, with 16 bases between. The CDR3: CASRRTDQANYGYTF. The DNA of the CDR3 is TGTGCCAGCAGGCGGACAGACCAAGCCAACTATGGCTACACCTTC.